The text below deals with one T cell receptor beta chain. The authors amplified TCR beta CDR3 regions, and they did so from RNA transcripts for repertoire sequencing. Amplification began with first-round RT-PCR using HTBI primers, then second-round multiplex PCR was performed. In TCRdb, the multiplex PCR reads were re-called with MiXCR into one record per CDR3 protein. The sample contains approximately 1.2 million distinct CDR3 sequences, about 36% of which appear only once. Looked up from germline, CDR1 is SQVTM and CDR2 is ANQGSEA. This CDR3 has 13 residues. The V segment lost 6 bases and the J segment 4 bases; nucleotides outside the gene matches: 7. This entry comes from a study of Graves' ophthalmopathy and Graves' hyperthyroidism.

Sequencing used peripheral blood or thyroid tissue (not recorded which). The J gene is TRBJ2-5, the V gene TRBV29-1; TRBD1 matches at 8 bases. The clonotype comes from an adult man with Graves' hyperthyroidism. The CDR3 DNA sequence: TGCAGCGTAAACAGGGACAGGTTAGAGACCCAGTACTTC. Residues: CSVNRDRLETQYF. Based on the CDR3 plus reference TRBV29-1 and TRBJ2-5, the full variable domain is SAVISQKPSRDICQRGTSLTIQCQVDSQVTMMFWYRQQPGQSLTLIATANQGSEATYESGFVIDKFPISRPNLTFSTLTVSNMSPEDSSIYLCSVNRDRLETQYFGPGTRLLVL.